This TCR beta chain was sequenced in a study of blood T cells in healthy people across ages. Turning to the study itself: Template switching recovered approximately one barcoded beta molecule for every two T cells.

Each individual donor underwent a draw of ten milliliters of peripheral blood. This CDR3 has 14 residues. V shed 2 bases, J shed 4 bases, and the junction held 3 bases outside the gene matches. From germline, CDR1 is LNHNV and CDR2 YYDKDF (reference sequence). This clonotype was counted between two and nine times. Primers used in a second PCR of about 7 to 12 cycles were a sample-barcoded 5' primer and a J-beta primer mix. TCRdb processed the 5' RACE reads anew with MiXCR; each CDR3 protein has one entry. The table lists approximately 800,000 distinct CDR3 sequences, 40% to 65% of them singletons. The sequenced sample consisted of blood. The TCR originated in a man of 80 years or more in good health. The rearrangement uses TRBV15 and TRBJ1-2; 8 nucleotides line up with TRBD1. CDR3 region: CATSRQGATYGYTF. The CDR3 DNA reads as TGTGCCACCAGCAGACAGGGGGCAACCTATGGCTACACCTTC.